Below, 22 T cell receptor beta chains from the same sample are listed, as sequenced in a study of graft-versus-host responses after intestinal transplantation (dated by TCRdb to the early 2020s). To isolate intraepithelial and lamina propria lymphocytes from graft specimens, dithiothreitol, EDTA incubations and collagenase D digestion were used. The library was built by means of the immunoSEQ multiplex PCR assay. Sourced from immuneACCESS, this table was stored by TCRdb with only in-frame sequences that have V and J called. A share of the clones is absent; for the studies checked, an unresolved V gene accounts for under half, and the remainder has no known explanation. The sample table holds about 9,600 clones, of which 78% were seen once. Less than 25% of the sample comes from the top ten. Source: ileum tissue, taken approximately 530 days after intestinal transplant. These receptors were obtained from a human patient who received an intestinal transplant, so some T cells may come from the graft donor.

J is TRBJ2-7 and V is TRBV14, with D uncertain. V shed 4 bases and J shed 0 bases, with 13 bases lying between them. The CDR3 totals 15 residues. Germline CDR1 SGHDN, CDR2 FVKESK. The CDR3, as DNA: TGTGCCAGCAGCCCTTTAGTTGGAAGCTCCTACGAGCAGTACTTC. It translates to CASSPLVGSSYEQYF.

The V and J genes are TRBV5-4 and TRBJ2-1, with TRBD2 matching 10 bases. V was pared by 2 bases and J by 4 bases, with 9 bases of the junction left unmatched. Germline CDR1 and CDR2: SGHNT and YYREEE (reference sequence). This CDR3 region has 17 residues. The CDR3 loop reads CASSLASGGNLYNEQFF. DNA of the CDR3: TGTGCCAGCAGCTTAGCTAGCGGGGGAAACCTGTACAATGAGCAGTTCTTC.

The V and J genes are TRBV2 and TRBJ1-2, with D uncertain. This CDR3 comprises 13 residues. Germline lookup yields CDR1 SNHLY and CDR2 FYNNEI. V was shortened by 5 bases and J by 1 base, with 8 bases between the two germline ends. In nucleotides, the CDR3 is TGTGCCAGCAGTATAACAGTTAACTATGGCTACACCTTC. Translated: CASSITVNYGYTF.

This chain uses TRBV7-8 with TRBJ2-3; D uncertain. The CDR3 contains 12 residues. V lost 1 base to trimming and J lost 4 bases, with 3 bases between them. Germline loops: CDR1 SGHVS, CDR2 FQNEAQ. The DNA of the CDR3 is TGTGCCAGCAGCTTAGGGGCAGATACGCAGTATTTT. It specifies CASSLGADTQYF. The full variable domain, in which reference TRBV7-8 and TRBJ2-3 provide the parts outside the CDR3, is GAGVSQSPRYKVAKRGQDVALRCDPISGHVSLFWYQQALGQGPEFLTYFQNEAQLDKSGLPSDRFFAERPEGSVSTLKIQRTQQEDSAVYLCASSLGADTQYFGPGTRLTVL.

J is TRBJ2-2 and V is TRBV29-1; D uncertain. The CDR3 sequence is 13 residues long. Looked up from germline, CDR1 is SQVTM and CDR2 is ANQGSEA. V was pared by 4 bases and J by 6 bases, with 12 bases between. As DNA, the CDR3 is TGCAGCGTTGTTTTTCCATCGGCCGGGGAGCTGTTTTTT. Translation: CSVVFPSAGELFF.

The V and J genes are TRBV15 and TRBJ1-1, with 7 bases identical to TRBD1. With 4 bases clipped from V and 5 bases from J, the junction kept 7 bases outside the gene matches. This CDR3 is 14 amino acids long. The V gene's germline CDR1 is LNHNV and CDR2 YYDKDF (reference sequence). CDR3 DNA: TGTGCCACCAGCACCCAGACAGGGCCGACTGAAGCTTTCTTT. This translates into CATSTQTGPTEAFF.

The rearrangement links TRBV7-2 to TRBJ1-2, with TRBD1 matching 7 bases. The CDR3 runs 13 residues. J was trimmed by 4 bases and V by 7 bases; bases with no gene match: 6. CDR1 is SGHTA and CDR2 is FQGNSA in the germline V gene. CDR3 sequence: CASTPGQPYGYTF. In DNA, the CDR3 is TGTGCCAGCACCCCGGGACAGCCCTATGGCTACACCTTC.

The gene calls are TRBV27 and TRBJ1-5, with 9 nucleotides matching TRBD1. Germline values: CDR1 MNHEY, CDR2 SMNVEV (reference sequence). There are 15 residues in the CDR3. The V and J ends lost 3 bases and 3 bases, in that order; junction bases with no gene match: 3. The DNA for the CDR3 is TGTGCCAGCAGTTTCGGGACAGGGATCAATCAGCCCCAGCATTTT. Translated: CASSFGTGINQPQHF.

This rearrangement joins TRBV6-6 to TRBJ2-7, with 8 bases matching TRBD1. Unmatched junction bases numbered 9, after V lost 4 bases and J lost 4 bases. There are 15 residues in the CDR3. CDR1 MNHNY and CDR2 SVGAGI come from the germline V gene (reference sequence). Here the CDR3 reads CASSLNRGAPYEQYF. CDR3 in DNA: TGTGCCAGCAGTTTGAACAGGGGGGCCCCTTACGAGCAGTACTTC.

This CDR3 reads CARWGMNTEAFF. The CDR3 nucleotides are TGTGCCAGGTGGGGCATGAACACTGAAGCTTTCTTT. This chain links TRBV2 with TRBJ1-1; the D gene is possibly TRBD1 (5 bases). The CDR3 loop spans 12 amino acids. Germline V gene lookup returns CDR1 SNHLY and CDR2 FYNNEI. V lost 9 bases and J 0 bases, leaving 8 bases between the germline ends.

This chain links TRBV5-4 with TRBJ1-1; no clear D gene. Germline values: CDR1 SGHNT, CDR2 YYREEE (reference sequence). Trimming took 0 bases from V and 5 from J, leaving 8 bases between them. This CDR3 is 13 amino acids long. This chain's CDR3 is CASSLGTDTEAFF. CDR3 DNA: TGTGCCAGCAGCTTGGGGACGGATACTGAAGCTTTCTTT.

The rearrangement uses TRBV28 and TRBJ2-5; 8 bases are a match to TRBD2. The V gene end was trimmed by 7 bases and the J gene end by 5 bases; junction bases not matched to a gene: 9. Looked up from germline, CDR1 is MDHEN and CDR2 is SYDVKM. The CDR3 spans 14 residues. This CDR3 is CASMSSGSPETQYF. CDR3 in DNA: TGTGCCAGCATGTCGAGCGGGAGCCCCGAGACCCAGTACTTC.

The chain has TRBV12-1 and TRBJ2-3; the D call in the table, TRBD2, was not verified against the DNA. TRBV12-1 is tagged as a pseudogene. The CDR3 spans 13 residues. The CDR3 is CASSLLVADTQYF. CDR3 DNA: TGTGCCAGCAGCCTCCTAGTCGCAGATACGCAGTATTTT.

The rearrangement joins TRBV7-7 to TRBJ1-2; D is ambiguous. Germline CDR1 SSHAT, CDR2 FNYEAQ (reference sequence). The length of the CDR3 is 16 residues. With 1 base removed from V and 6 bases from J, the gap between germline ends came to 18 bases. The CDR3 coding sequence is TGTGCCAGCAGCTTAGGTCGGGTCTCGGGGAGCCATGGCTACACCTTC. Amino acids: CASSLGRVSGSHGYTF. The entire variable domain, with the rest obtained from reference TRBV7-7 and TRBJ1-2, is as follows: GAGVSQSPRYKVTKRGQDVTLRCDPISSHATLYWYQQALGQGPEFLTYFNYEAQPDKSGLPSDRFSAERPEGSISTLTIQRTEQRDSAMYRCASSLGRVSGSHGYTFGSGTRLTVV.

V is TRBV10-1 and J is TRBJ2-1; TRBD2 matches 10 bases. J gave up 7 bases and V 0 bases, and 6 bases lay outside the gene matches. This CDR3 region has 16 residues. The germline V gene has CDR1 WNHNN and CDR2 SYGVQD (reference sequence). The CDR3 sequence is CASSESSGRAGNEQFF. The CDR3 region has the DNA TGCGCCAGCAGTGAGTCGAGCGGGAGGGCCGGGAATGAGCAGTTCTTC.

V and J are TRBV12-2 and TRBJ2-3; the table names TRBD1, a call not compared with the DNA. TRBV12-2 is a recognized pseudogene. The CDR3 extends over 17 amino acids. This chain's CDR3 is CASRPRDRDDSYDTQYF. The CDR3 bases are TGTGCAAGTCGCCCCCGGGACAGGGACGATTCCTACGATACGCAGTATTTT.

The chain combines TRBV9 with TRBJ2-3, with unresolved D. V was clipped by 4 bases and J by 2 bases, with 17 bases between them. Germline assignment: CDR1 SGDLS and CDR2 YYNGEE. This CDR3 spans 16 amino acids. The CDR3 DNA follows: TGTGCCAGCAGCCCGAGACGCGGCTCTGCCACAGATACGCAGTATTTT. Encoded protein: CASSPRRGSATDTQYF. The variable domain in full, with the rest retrieved from reference TRBV9 and TRBJ2-3, is DSGVTQTPKHLITATGQRVTLRCSPRSGDLSVYWYQQSLDQGLQFLIQYYNGEERAKGNILERFSAQQFPDLHSELNLSSLELGDSALYFCASSPRRGSATDTQYFGPGTRLTVL.

The gene calls are TRBV6-5 and TRBJ2-7; D may correspond to TRBD1 or TRBD2 (6 bases each). Germline assignment: CDR1 MNHEY and CDR2 SVGAGI. Trimming shortened V by 2 bases and J by 7 bases, and 18 bases separated the two germline ends. CDR3 length: 15 amino acids. CDR3 sequence (DNA): TGTGCCAGCAGTTACGGGGGGCCAAAACGGGGAGAGCAGTACTTC. This gives the protein CASSYGGPKRGEQYF.

This clone has a handful of counts. V is TRBV11-1 and J is TRBJ2-1; a possible D gene is TRBD1 (5 bases). Trimming took 4 bases from V and 6 from J, leaving 10 bases between them. Germline V gives CDR1 SGHAT, CDR2 FQDESV (reference sequence). This CDR3 is 13 amino acids long. CDR3 residues: CASSSWGGNEQFF. In nucleotides, the CDR3 is TGTGCCAGCAGCTCTTGGGGCGGCAATGAGCAGTTCTTC.

CDR3 sequence reads: CASSELGDANEKLFF. The CDR3, as DNA: TGTGCCAGCAGTGAATTAGGGGACGCGAATGAAAAACTGTTTTTT. The rearrangement joins TRBV6-1 to TRBJ1-4; the D gene is possibly TRBD1 (5 bases). Trimming removed 2 bases from V and 5 bases from J, with 12 bases in between. Germline CDR1 reads MNHNS; CDR2 reads SASEGT. The CDR3 loop spans 15 amino acids.

The V and J genes are TRBV5-1 and TRBJ2-7; no firm D call. V dropped 4 bases and J dropped 4 bases, with 12 bases sitting between them. The CDR3 extends over 13 amino acids. CDR1 SGHRS and CDR2 YFSETQ come from the germline V gene. The CDR3 reads CASSPVGTYEQYF. The CDR3 region has the DNA TGCGCCAGCAGCCCGGTGGGAACTTACGAGCAGTACTTC. Using reference TRBV5-1 and TRBJ2-7 for the parts outside the CDR3, the full variable domain is KAGVTQTPRYLIKTRGQQVTLSCSPISGHRSVSWYQQTPGQGLQFLFEYFSETQRNKGNFPGRFSGRQFSNSRSEMNVSTLELGDSALYLCASSPVGTYEQYFGPGTRLTVT.

The rearrangement uses TRBV2 and TRBJ2-2; D not resolved. Per the germline V gene, CDR1 is SNHLY and CDR2 is FYNNEI. This CDR3 has 13 residues. The V and J ends lost 5 bases and 1 base respectively, with 5 bases between them. The CDR3 spells CASSIGNTGELFF. The DNA for the CDR3 is TGTGCCAGCAGTATCGGGAACACCGGGGAGCTGTTTTTT.